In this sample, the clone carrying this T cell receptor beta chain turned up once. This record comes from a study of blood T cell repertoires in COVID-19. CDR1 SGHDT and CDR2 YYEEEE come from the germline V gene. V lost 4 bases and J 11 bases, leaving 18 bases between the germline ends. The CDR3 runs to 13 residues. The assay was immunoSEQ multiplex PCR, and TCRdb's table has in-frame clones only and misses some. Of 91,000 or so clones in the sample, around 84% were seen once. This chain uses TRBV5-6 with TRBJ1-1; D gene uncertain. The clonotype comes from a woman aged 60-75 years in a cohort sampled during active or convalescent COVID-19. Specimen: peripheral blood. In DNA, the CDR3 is TGTGCCAGCAGCCCGGGGAGGTACAGTATTGCTTTCTTT. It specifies CASSPGRYSIAFF.